This entry lists 17 T cell receptor beta chains sequenced from one sample in a study of cytomegalovirus exposure and HLA in healthy donors. The primer mix had 60 Vbeta and 13 Jbeta primers. The repertoire was sequenced with immunoSEQ multiplex PCR; TCRdb's copy has only in-frame clones and lacks some. The sample yields around 150,000 clones, 75% to 90% seen once. The specimen sequenced was PBMCs. The receptor set was obtained from a man between 18 and 29 years old in good health and CMV-seropositive.

This chain connects TRBV5-5 to TRBJ2-2, with D tentatively TRBD1 (5 bases). The CDR3 has 13 amino acids. Germline V lookup: CDR1 SGHKS, CDR2 YYEKEE (reference sequence). With 4 bases removed from V and 5 bases from J, the gap between germline ends came to 9 bases. CDR3 sequence: CASSPRVTGELFF. The CDR3 DNA reads as TGTGCCAGCAGCCCCAGGGTAACCGGGGAGCTGTTTTTT.

V and J are TRBV30 and TRBJ1-1, with D tentatively TRBD1 (6 bases). The ends were cut back, 5 bases at V and 0 bases at J, with 10 bases in the middle. The CDR3 is 13 amino acids. Germline loops: CDR1 GTSNPN, CDR2 SVGIG (reference sequence). The CDR3 here is CAWGGLMNTEAFF. DNA for the CDR3: TGTGCCTGGGGGGGCTTAATGAACACTGAAGCTTTCTTT. Variable domain in full (rest from reference TRBV30 and TRBJ1-1): SQTIHQWPATLVQPVGSPLSLECTVEGTSNPNLYWYRQAAGRGLQLLFYSVGIGQISSEVPQNLSASRPQDRQFILSSKKLLLSDSGFYLCAWGGLMNTEAFFGQGTRLTVV.

In DNA, the CDR3 is TGTGCCACCAGCAGAGCCCCTACGACAGGGTTTGAAAAACTGTTTTTT. Amino acids: CATSRAPTTGFEKLFF. The rearrangement joins TRBV15 to TRBJ1-4, with 7 positions matching TRBD1. Per germline, CDR1 LNHNV and CDR2 YYDKDF (reference sequence). With 1 base clipped from V and 7 bases from J, the junction kept 9 bases outside the gene matches. CDR3 length: 16 residues. Together with reference TRBV15 and TRBJ1-4, the CDR3 gives the full variable domain: DAMVIQNPRYQVTQFGKPVTLSCSQTLNHNVMYWYQQKSSQAPKLLFHYYDKDFNNEADTPDNFQSRRPNTSFCFLDIRSPGLGDTAMYLCATSRAPTTGFEKLFFGSGTQLSVL.

V gene TRBV5-1 combines with J gene TRBJ1-1; D call uncertain. The CDR3 length is 17 residues. The V gene's germline CDR1 is SGHRS and CDR2 YFSETQ. V was clipped by 0 bases and J by 4 bases, with 19 bases between them. In nucleotides, the CDR3 is TGCGCCAGCAGCTTGGGGACCAACCGGAGGCTGAGCACTGAAGCTTTCTTT. This codes for CASSLGTNRRLSTEAFF.

The chain couples TRBV9 to TRBJ2-5; 8 bases agree with TRBD2. Germline CDR1 is SGDLS and CDR2 is YYNGEE. The V gene end was trimmed by 4 bases and the J gene end by 4 bases; junction bases not matched to a gene: 3. This CDR3 contains 13 residues. In DNA form, the CDR3 reads TGTGCCAGCAGCTATGGACTAGCAGAGACCCAGTACTTC. This encodes CASSYGLAETQYF.

The rearrangement links TRBV18 to TRBJ1-1; D remains ambiguous. V gave up 3 bases and J gave up 8 bases, with 10 bases separating them. Germline V CDR1 and CDR2: KGHSH, LQKENI. The CDR3 contains 12 residues. CDR3 loop: CASSPPTWEAFF. The CDR3 DNA sequence: TGTGCCAGCTCACCTCCTACCTGGGAAGCTTTCTTT.

The V call is TRBV4-3, the J call TRBJ2-3; the match to TRBD1 covers 12 bases. V gave up 3 bases and J gave up 6 bases; unmatched junction bases: 1. The CDR3 spans 14 residues. CDR1 and CDR2 from the germline V gene are LGHNA and YSLEER. DNA for the CDR3: TGCGCCAGCAGCCAGGGGACAGGGGGCGATACGCAGTATTTT. It specifies CASSQGTGGDTQYF.

This clone was counted a single time. This chain connects TRBV10-3 to TRBJ2-5, with TRBD1 matching 11 bases. J lost 5 bases, V lost 6 bases, and 8 bases had no gene match. The CDR3 length is 15 residues. Germline CDR1 is ENHRY and CDR2 is SYGVKD. The CDR3 DNA reads TGTGCCATCAGCGCTCGGGACAGGGGGTGGGAGACCCAGTACTTC. Its protein product is CAISARDRGWETQYF.

V is TRBV15 and J is TRBJ1-1; D ambiguous. In germline, CDR1 is LNHNV, CDR2 YYDKDF (reference sequence). The CDR3 is 15 residues long. The V gene lost 2 bases and the J gene lost 1 base, with 11 bases spanning the gap. The CDR3 nucleotides are TGTGCCACCAGCAGACACGGTTCGCCGAACACTGAAGCTTTCTTT. Translating it yields CATSRHGSPNTEAFF.

This rearrangement joins TRBV19 to TRBJ1-5; D might be TRBD1 (6 bases). The V gene lost 0 bases and the J gene lost 3 bases, with 9 bases spanning the gap. The CDR3 consists of 15 residues. Germline V lookup: CDR1 LNHDA, CDR2 SQIVND (reference sequence). The CDR3 protein is CASSIETGFNQPQHF. The CDR3 bases are TGTGCCAGTAGTATAGAGACAGGTTTCAATCAGCCCCAGCATTTT.

The V gene is TRBV25-1, the J gene TRBJ2-2; 9 bases align to TRBD1. V was pared by 1 base and J by 3 bases, with 9 bases of the junction left unmatched. Per germline, CDR1 MGHDK and CDR2 SYGVNS. The CDR3 loop spans 18 amino acids. CDR3 nucleotide sequence: TGTGCCAGCAGTGAATTCTTCCCGGGACAGGGCGACACCGGGGAGCTGTTTTTT. Translating gives CASSEFFPGQGDTGELFF.

This clone was seen a few times. V and J are TRBV6-9 and TRBJ2-7; D call uncertain. Trimming removed 0 bases at V and 4 bases at J, with 4 bases between. Germline CDR1 MNHGY, CDR2 SVAAGI. This CDR3 is 12 amino acids long. The CDR3 loop is CASSYSQYEQYF. In DNA form, the CDR3 reads TGTGCCAGCAGTTATTCGCAGTACGAGCAGTACTTC.

The genes are TRBV5-1 and TRBJ1-2, with TRBD1 matching 9 bases. This CDR3 has 14 amino acids. Germline CDR1 is SGHRS and CDR2 is YFSETQ. V was clipped by 4 bases and J by 7 bases; unmatched bases: 8. The CDR3 coding sequence is TGCGCCAGCAGCCCTCAGGACAGGGGAGTTGGCTACACCTTC. Protein sequence: CASSPQDRGVGYTF. The full variable domain, its missing parts supplied by reference TRBV5-1 and TRBJ1-2, is KAGVTQTPRYLIKTRGQQVTLSCSPISGHRSVSWYQQTPGQGLQFLFEYFSETQRNKGNFPGRFSGRQFSNSRSEMNVSTLELGDSALYLCASSPQDRGVGYTFGSGTRLTVV.

V usage is TRBV18 and J usage is TRBJ1-6; no clear D. The V end was cut by 2 bases, the J end by 13 bases, with 12 bases between. The CDR3 extends over 13 amino acids. Per the germline V gene, CDR1 is KGHSH and CDR2 is LQKENI. The CDR3 DNA sequence: TGTGCCAGCTCACCAGGATCCGGGTTGCCCCTCCACTTT. Translation gives CASSPGSGLPLHF.

The chain links TRBV27 to TRBJ1-5, with TRBD1 matching over 8 bases. V was pared by 6 bases and J by 5 bases, with 12 bases of the junction left unmatched. This CDR3 has 16 amino acids. Germline CDR1 is MNHEY and CDR2 is SMNVEV (reference sequence). This chain's CDR3 is CASRIGTGSHYQPQHF. CDR3 nucleotides: TGTGCCAGCAGGATTGGGACAGGTTCTCATTATCAGCCCCAGCATTTT.

The rearrangement uses TRBV5-1 and TRBJ2-7, with 9 bases fitting TRBD1. Germline lookup yields CDR1 SGHRS and CDR2 YFSETQ. This CDR3 region has 15 residues. The junction had 11 bases not matched to a gene; V was cut back by 5 bases and J by 5 bases. CDR3 coding DNA: TGCGCCAGCAGACCACCGGGACAGGGTTTAAACGAGCAGTACTTC. Translating gives CASRPPGQGLNEQYF.

The chain has TRBV7-8 and TRBJ2-7; tentatively, D is TRBD1 (5 bases). The germline gives CDR1 SGHVS, CDR2 FQNEAQ. The V end lost 1 base, the J end lost 2 bases, and 12 bases lay between the germline ends. The CDR3 consists of 15 residues. The CDR3 bases are TGTGCCAGCAGCTTAGATACGACAGAGACCTACGAGCAGTACTTC. Translating it yields CASSLDTTETYEQYF. The whole variable domain, remainder taken from reference TRBV7-8 and TRBJ2-7, is GAGVSQSPRYKVAKRGQDVALRCDPISGHVSLFWYQQALGQGPEFLTYFQNEAQLDKSGLPSDRFFAERPEGSVSTLKIQRTQQEDSAVYLCASSLDTTETYEQYFGPGTRLTVT.